This T cell receptor beta chain is from a study of control samples from healthy donors and cancer patients. This clone has a handful of counts. Assay: immunoSEQ multiplex PCR; the TCRdb copy retains only in-frame clones and omits some. The table records roughly 94,000 clones, 65% to 85% of them present only once. The CDR3 extends over 14 amino acids. The V gene end was trimmed by 4 bases and the J gene end by 4 bases; junction bases not matched to a gene: 5. Germline-derived CDR1 and CDR2 are SGHAT and FQNNGV. The clonotype comes from a man in his sixties or seventies with lung cancer. What was sequenced was PBMCs. This chain joins TRBV11-2 and TRBJ2-7, with TRBD2 matching 9 bases. CDR3 coding DNA: TGTGCCAGCAGCTATGGGACTAGCATGTACGAGCAGTACTTC. This translates into CASSYGTSMYEQYF.